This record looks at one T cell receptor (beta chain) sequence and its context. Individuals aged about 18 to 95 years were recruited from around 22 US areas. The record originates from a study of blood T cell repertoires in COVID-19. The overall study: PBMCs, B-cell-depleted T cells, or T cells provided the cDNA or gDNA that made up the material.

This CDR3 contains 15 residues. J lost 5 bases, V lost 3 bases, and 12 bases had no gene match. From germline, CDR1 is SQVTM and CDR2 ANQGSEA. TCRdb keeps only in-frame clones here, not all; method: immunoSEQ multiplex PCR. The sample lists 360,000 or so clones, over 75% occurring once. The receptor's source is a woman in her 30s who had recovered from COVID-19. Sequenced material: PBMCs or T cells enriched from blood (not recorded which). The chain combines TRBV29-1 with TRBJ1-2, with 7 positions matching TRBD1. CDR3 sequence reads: CSVDLSWDRSYGYTF. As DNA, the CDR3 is TGCAGCGTTGACTTAAGCTGGGACAGATCATATGGCTACACCTTC.